This is a list of T cell receptor beta chains from one sample in a study of PD-L1 blockade in urothelial cancer. The data were produced by immunoSEQ multiplex PCR, yet TCRdb's version contains in-frame clones alone and is incomplete. The profile shows under 30,000 clones, around 80% of them singletons. The input for sequencing was PBMCs, taken around atezolizumab (anti-PD-L1) treatment. The receptors were sampled from a man aged 45-65 years with urothelial cancer. The conserved cysteine and the conserved F or W are not part of the CDR3 here. Each record gives: D gene, J gene, V gene, CDR3 protein. D genes are given only for firm matches.

.,TRBJ2-5,TRBV19,ASSRGLQETQY
.,TRBJ1-5,TRBV2,ASSVGQLSNQPQH
.,TRBJ1-1,TRBV9,ASSDAQGGPEAF
.,TRBJ2-1,TRBV10-2,ASMKREYNEQF
.,TRBJ1-1,TRBV2,ASCRDTNTEAF
.,TRBJ1-2,TRBV30,AWSVLPGNGYT
TRBD1,TRBJ1-3,TRBV6-1,ASSEAMDRAGNTIY
.,TRBJ2-3,TRBV11-3,ASSLDPSGPDTQY
TRBD1,TRBJ1-2,TRBV2,ASSTDRAYGYT
.,TRBJ1-4,TRBV15,ATSRALNEKLF
.,TRBJ1-1,TRBV7-6,ASSQGVLTEAF
TRBD2,TRBJ2-5,TRBV5-1,ASSSSPGLAGETQY
TRBD1,TRBJ1-2,TRBV11-2,ASSFGTVSYGYT
.,TRBJ2-5,TRBV30,AWSVGGDGETQY